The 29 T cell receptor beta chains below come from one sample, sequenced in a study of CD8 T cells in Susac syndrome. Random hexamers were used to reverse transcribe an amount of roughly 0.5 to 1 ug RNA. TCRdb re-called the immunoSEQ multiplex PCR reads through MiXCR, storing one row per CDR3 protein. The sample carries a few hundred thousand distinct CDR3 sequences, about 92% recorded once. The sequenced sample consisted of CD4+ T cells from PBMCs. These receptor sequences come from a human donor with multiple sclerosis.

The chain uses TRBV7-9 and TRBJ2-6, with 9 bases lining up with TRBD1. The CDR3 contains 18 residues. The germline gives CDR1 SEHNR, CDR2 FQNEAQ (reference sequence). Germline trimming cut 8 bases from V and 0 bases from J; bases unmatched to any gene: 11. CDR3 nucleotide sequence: TGTGCCAGCTTTCGGGACAGGGCGGCCGTCTCTGGGGCCAACGTCCTGACTTTC. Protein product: CASFRDRAAVSGANVLTF.

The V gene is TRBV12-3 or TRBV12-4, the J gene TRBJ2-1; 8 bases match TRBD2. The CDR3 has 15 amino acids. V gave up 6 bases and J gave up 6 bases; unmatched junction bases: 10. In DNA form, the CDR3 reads TGTGCCAGCAGCACTCAAGCGGGGGCCGTCAATGAGCAGTTCTTC. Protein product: CASSTQAGAVNEQFF.

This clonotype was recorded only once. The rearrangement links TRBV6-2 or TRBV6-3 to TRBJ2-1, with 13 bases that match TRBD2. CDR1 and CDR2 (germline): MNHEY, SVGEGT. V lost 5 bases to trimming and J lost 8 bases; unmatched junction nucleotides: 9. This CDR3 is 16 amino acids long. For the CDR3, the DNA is TGTGCCAGCAGTCCCGGGACTAGCGGGATTGTCTATGAGCAGTTCTTC. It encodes CASSPGTSGIVYEQFF.

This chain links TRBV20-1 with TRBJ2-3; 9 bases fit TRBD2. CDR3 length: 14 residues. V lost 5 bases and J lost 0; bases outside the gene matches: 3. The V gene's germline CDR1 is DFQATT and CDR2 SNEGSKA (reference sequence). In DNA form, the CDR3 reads TGCAGTGCTTTACTAGCGGGCAGCACAGATACGCAGTATTTT. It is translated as CSALLAGSTDTQYF.

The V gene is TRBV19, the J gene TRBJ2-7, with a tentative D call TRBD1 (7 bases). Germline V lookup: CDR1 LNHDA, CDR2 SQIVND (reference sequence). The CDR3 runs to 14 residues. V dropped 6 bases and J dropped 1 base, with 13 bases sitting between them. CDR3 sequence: CASSFQGGSYEQYF. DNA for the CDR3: TGTGCCAGTAGCTTTCAGGGGGGATCCTACGAGCAGTACTTC.

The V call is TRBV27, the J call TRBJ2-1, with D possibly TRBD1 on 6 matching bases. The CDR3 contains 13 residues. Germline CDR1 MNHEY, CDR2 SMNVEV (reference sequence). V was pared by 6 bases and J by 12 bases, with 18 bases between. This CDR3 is CASSPETTGRQFF. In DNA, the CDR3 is TGTGCCAGCAGCCCAGAGACTACAGGGAGGCAGTTCTTC.

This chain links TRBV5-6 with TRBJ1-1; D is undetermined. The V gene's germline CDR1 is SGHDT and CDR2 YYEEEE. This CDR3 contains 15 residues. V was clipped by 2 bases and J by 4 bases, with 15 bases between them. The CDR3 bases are TGTGCCAGCAGCTTTTACTCTGGGTACGGCACTGAAGCTTTCTTT. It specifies CASSFYSGYGTEAFF.

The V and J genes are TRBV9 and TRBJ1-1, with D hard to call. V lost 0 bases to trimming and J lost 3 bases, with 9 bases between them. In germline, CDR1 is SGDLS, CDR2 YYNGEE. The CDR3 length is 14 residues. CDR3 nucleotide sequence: TGTGCCAGCAGCGTAGGCCCTAGGGACACTGAAGCTTTCTTT. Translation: CASSVGPRDTEAFF.

CDR3 coding DNA: TGTGCCAGCAGCTTGCGTGGGGAGCCTAACTATGGCTACACCTTC. This translates into CASSLRGEPNYGYTF. This chain uses TRBV5-4 with TRBJ1-2; D not certain. Germline CDR1 reads SGHNT; CDR2 reads YYREEE (reference sequence). The germline V and J ends were trimmed by 1 base and 0 bases, with 10 bases remaining between them. There are 15 residues in the CDR3.

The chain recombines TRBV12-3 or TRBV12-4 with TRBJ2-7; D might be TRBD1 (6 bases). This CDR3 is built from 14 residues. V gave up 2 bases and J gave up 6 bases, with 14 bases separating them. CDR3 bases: TGTGCCAGCAGTTTAAGTGGACAGTTCCCCGAGCAGTACTTC. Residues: CASSLSGQFPEQYF.

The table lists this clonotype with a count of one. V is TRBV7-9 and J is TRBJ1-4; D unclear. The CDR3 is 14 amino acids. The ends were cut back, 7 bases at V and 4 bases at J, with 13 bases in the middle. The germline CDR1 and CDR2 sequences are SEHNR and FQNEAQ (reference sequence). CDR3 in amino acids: CASIQGRNNEKLFF. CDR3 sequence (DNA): TGTGCCAGCATTCAAGGCAGGAATAATGAAAAACTGTTTTTT.

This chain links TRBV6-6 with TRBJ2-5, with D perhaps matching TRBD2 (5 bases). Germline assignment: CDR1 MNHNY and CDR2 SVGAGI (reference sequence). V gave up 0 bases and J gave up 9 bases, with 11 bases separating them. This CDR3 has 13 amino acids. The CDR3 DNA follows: TGTGCCAGCAGTTACTCTGAGGGAAGGGCCCAGTACTTC. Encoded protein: CASSYSEGRAQYF.

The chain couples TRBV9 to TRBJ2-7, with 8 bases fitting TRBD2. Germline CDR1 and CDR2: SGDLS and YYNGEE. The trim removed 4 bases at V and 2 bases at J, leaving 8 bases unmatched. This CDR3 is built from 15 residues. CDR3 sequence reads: CASSPHSGAAYEQYF. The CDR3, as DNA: TGTGCCAGCAGCCCACATAGCGGGGCGGCCTACGAGCAGTACTTC.

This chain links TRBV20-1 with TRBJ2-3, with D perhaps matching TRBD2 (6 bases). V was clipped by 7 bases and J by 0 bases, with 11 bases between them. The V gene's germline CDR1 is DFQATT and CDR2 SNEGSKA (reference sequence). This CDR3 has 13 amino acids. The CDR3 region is CSGAAGSTDTQYF. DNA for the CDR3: TGCAGTGGGGCGGCGGGAAGCACAGATACGCAGTATTTT.

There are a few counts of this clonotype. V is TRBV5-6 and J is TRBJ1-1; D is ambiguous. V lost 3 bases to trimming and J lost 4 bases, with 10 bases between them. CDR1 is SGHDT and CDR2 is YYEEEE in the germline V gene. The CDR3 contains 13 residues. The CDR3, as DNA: TGTGCCAGCAGCTGGACGGGAAGCACTGAAGCTTTCTTT. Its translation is CASSWTGSTEAFF.

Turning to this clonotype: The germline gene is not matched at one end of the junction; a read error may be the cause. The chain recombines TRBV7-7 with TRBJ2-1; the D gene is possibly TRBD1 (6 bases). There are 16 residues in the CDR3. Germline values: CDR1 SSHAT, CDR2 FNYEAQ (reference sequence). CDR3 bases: TGTGCTAGCAGCTCTACAACAGGGACCCCCTACAATGAGCAGTTCTTC. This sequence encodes CASSSTTGTPYNEQFF.

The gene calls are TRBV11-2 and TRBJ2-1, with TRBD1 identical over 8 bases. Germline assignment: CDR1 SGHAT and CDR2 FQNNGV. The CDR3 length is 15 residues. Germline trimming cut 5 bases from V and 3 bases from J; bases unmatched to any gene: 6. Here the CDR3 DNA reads TGTGCCAGCAGCCTCCGGGACAGGAGCTACAATGAGCAGTTCTTC. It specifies CASSLRDRSYNEQFF.

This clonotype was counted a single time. The chain's CDR3 is CASSLRTSGGQYF. The CDR3 nucleotides read TGTGCCAGCAGTTTACGGACTAGCGGGGGCCAGTACTTC. The chain combines TRBV12-3 or TRBV12-4 with TRBJ2-5, with 13 bases matching TRBD2. The CDR3 spans 13 residues. After removal of 2 bases from V and 10 bases from J, the junction contained 1 base not matched to a gene.

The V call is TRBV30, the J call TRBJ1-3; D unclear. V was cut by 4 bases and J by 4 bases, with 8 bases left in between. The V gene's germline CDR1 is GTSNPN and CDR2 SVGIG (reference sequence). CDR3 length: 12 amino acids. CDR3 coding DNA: TGTGCCTGGAAAGCGGACGGAAACACCATATATTTT. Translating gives CAWKADGNTIYF.

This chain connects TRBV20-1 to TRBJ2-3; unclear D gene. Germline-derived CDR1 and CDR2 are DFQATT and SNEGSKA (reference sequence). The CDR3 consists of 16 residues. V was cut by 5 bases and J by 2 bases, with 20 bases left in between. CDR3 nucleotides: TGCAGTGCTCAATGGGTGGACCCCTCAAACACAGATACGCAGTATTTT. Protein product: CSAQWVDPSNTDTQYF.

Here the CDR3 DNA reads TGTGCCAGCAGCTTAGGCGCAGCGGGGCCCCAATCGGAGCAGTTCTTC. This gives the protein CASSLGAAGPQSEQFF. This sequence joins TRBV7-9 and TRBJ2-1; 7 positions match TRBD2. Germline CDR1 reads SEHNR; CDR2 reads FQNEAQ (reference sequence). V lost 1 base to trimming and J lost 10 bases; unmatched junction nucleotides: 13. This CDR3 contains 16 residues.

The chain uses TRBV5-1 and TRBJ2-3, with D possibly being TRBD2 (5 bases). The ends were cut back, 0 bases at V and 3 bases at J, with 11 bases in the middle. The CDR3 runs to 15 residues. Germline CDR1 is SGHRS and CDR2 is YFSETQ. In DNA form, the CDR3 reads TGCGCCAGCAGCTTGGGCGGCGGAGGAACAGATACGCAGTATTTT. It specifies CASSLGGGGTDTQYF.

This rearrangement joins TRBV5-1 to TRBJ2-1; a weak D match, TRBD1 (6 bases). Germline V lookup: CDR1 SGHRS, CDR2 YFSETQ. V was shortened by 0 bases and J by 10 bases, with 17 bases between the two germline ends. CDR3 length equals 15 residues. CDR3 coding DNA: TGCGCCAGCAGCTTGGTACAGGGTCTGCAAGGAGAGCAGTTCTTC. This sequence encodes CASSLVQGLQGEQFF.

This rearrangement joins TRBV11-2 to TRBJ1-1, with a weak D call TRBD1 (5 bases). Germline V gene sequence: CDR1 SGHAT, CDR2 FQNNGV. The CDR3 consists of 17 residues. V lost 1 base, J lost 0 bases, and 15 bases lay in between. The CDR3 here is CASSLVRLGGLNTEAFF. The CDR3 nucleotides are TGTGCCAGCAGCTTAGTACGTTTGGGGGGACTGAACACTGAAGCTTTCTTT.

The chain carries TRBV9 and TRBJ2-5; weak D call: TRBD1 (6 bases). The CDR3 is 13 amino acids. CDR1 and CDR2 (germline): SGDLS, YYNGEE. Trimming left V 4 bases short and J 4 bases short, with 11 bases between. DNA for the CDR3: TGTGCCAGCAGCCCCCGAGGGGGAGAGACCCAGTACTTC. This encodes CASSPRGGETQYF.

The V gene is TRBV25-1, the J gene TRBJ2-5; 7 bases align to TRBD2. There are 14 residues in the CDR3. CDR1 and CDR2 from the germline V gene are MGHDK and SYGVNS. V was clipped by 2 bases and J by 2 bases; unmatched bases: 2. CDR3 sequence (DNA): TGTGCCAGCAGTGAACCAGCGGGACAAGAGACCCAGTACTTC. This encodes CASSEPAGQETQYF.

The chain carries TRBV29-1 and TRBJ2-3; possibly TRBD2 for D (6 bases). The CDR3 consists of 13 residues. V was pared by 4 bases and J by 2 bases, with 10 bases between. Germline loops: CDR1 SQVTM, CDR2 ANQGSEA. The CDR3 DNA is TGCAGCGTTGTAGCGGTCACCACAGATACGCAGTATTTT. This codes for CSVVAVTTDTQYF.

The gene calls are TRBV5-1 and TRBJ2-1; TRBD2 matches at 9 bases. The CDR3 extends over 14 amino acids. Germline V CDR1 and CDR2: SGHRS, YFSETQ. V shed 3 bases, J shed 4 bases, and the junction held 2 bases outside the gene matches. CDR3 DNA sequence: TGCGCCAGCAGCTCGACTAGCGGATACAATGAGCAGTTCTTC. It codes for CASSSTSGYNEQFF.

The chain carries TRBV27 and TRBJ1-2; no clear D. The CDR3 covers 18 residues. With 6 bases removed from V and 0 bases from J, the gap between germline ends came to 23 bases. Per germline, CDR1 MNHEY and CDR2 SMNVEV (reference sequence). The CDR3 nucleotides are TGTGCCAGCAGGCCGGCCAGCCCTACTATTATTACTAACTATGGCTACACCTTC. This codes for CASRPASPTIITNYGYTF.